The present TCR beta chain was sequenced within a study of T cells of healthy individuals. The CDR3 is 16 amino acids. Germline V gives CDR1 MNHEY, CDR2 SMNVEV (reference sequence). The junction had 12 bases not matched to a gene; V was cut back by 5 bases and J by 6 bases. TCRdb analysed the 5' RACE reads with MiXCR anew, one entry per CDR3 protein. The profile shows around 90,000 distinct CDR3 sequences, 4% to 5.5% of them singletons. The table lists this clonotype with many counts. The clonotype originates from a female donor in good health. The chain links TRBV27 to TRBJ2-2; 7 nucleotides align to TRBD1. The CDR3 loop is CASSPTTGTVAGELFF. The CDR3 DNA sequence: TGTGCCAGCAGTCCTACCACCGGGACAGTTGCCGGGGAGCTGTTTTTT.